The next 19 T cell receptor beta chains were all read from a single sample in a study of blood T cell repertoires in COVID-19. Assay: immunoSEQ multiplex PCR; the TCRdb copy retains only in-frame clones and omits some. The sample contains 150,000 to 200,000 clones, more than 75% of which appear only once. Sequencing was done on a sample of PBMCs or T cells enriched from blood (not recorded which). These receptors all stem from a woman in her 50s with acute COVID-19.

This sequence joins TRBV11-2 and TRBJ2-3; D possibly corresponds to TRBD2 (5 bases). This CDR3 comprises 14 residues. The germline CDR1 and CDR2 sequences are SGHAT and FQNNGV. The V and J ends lost 7 bases and 1 base respectively, with 12 bases between them. Written as DNA, the CDR3 is TGTGCCAGCATCGGAATCGGGGGCACAGATACGCAGTATTTT. This sequence encodes CASIGIGGTDTQYF.

This chain uses TRBV9 with TRBJ2-1, with 12 positions matching TRBD2. Germline loops: CDR1 SGDLS, CDR2 YYNGEE. V dropped 1 base and J dropped 8; count of bases not matched to a gene: 4. This CDR3 is 15 amino acids long. CDR3 residues: CASSVSLAGGYEQFF. The CDR3 bases are TGTGCCAGCAGCGTAAGTCTAGCGGGGGGGTATGAGCAGTTCTTC.

This chain connects TRBV10-3 to TRBJ1-3; perhaps TRBD1 as D (6 bases). Trimming took 10 bases from V and 2 from J, leaving 24 bases between them. The germline V gene encodes CDR1 ENHRY and CDR2 SYGVKD. CDR3 size: 17 residues. The CDR3, as DNA: TGTGCCAACCAACTCGGGACACGAAATTCCCCTGGAAACACCATATATTTT. Protein sequence: CANQLGTRNSPGNTIYF.

This clone was seen a handful of times. The chain has TRBV12-3 or TRBV12-4 and TRBJ1-5; D remains unclear. Between the trimmed V and J ends, which lost 6 bases and 5 bases, there was a span of 8 bases. CDR3 size: 12 residues. The CDR3: CASSCTDQPQHF. The CDR3 DNA follows: TGTGCCAGCAGCTGTACTGATCAGCCCCAGCATTTT.

The V call is TRBV7-7, the J call TRBJ2-1; TRBD2 matches 11 bases. The germline CDR1 and CDR2 sequences are SSHAT and FNYEAQ (reference sequence). The junction had 6 bases not matched to a gene; V was cut back by 3 bases and J by 8 bases. The CDR3 consists of 15 residues. CDR3 amino acids: CASSLGLAGGDEQFF. The CDR3 DNA reads as TGTGCCAGCAGCTTGGGGCTAGCGGGGGGTGATGAGCAGTTCTTC.

V gene TRBV6-5 combines with J gene TRBJ2-3; D gene ambiguous. Trimming cost V 2 bases and J 6 bases, with 6 bases left between them. The CDR3 loop spans 12 amino acids. Germline CDR1 is MNHEY and CDR2 is SVGAGI. CDR3 DNA: TGTGCCAGCAGTTACCCCGGGGATACGCAGTATTTT. Encoded protein: CASSYPGDTQYF.

The V and J genes are TRBV6-5 and TRBJ2-5; 11 bases match TRBD2. Trimming removed 4 bases from V and 5 bases from J; junction bases left unmatched: 6. CDR1 and CDR2 from the germline V gene are MNHEY and SVGAGI. CDR3 length equals 15 residues. The CDR3 nucleotides are TGTGCCAGCAGTTTTAGCGGGGGGGCGTATGAGACCCAGTACTTC. It specifies CASSFSGGAYETQYF.

The chain recombines TRBV7-8 with TRBJ1-2; D is uncertain. Per the germline V gene, CDR1 is SGHVS and CDR2 is FQNEAQ. The CDR3 length is 15 residues. The V end lost 1 base, the J end lost 5 bases, and 14 bases lay between the germline ends. The DNA for the CDR3 is TGTGCCAGCAGCTTAGGGCGGGTTGAGTCTTATGGCTACACCTTC. The encoded protein is CASSLGRVESYGYTF.

The rearrangement links TRBV28 to TRBJ2-2; TRBD2 matches at 8 bases. Germline trimming cut 5 bases from V and 7 bases from J; bases unmatched to any gene: 12. This CDR3 is 16 amino acids long. Germline V gene sequence: CDR1 MDHEN, CDR2 SYDVKM. In DNA, the CDR3 is TGTGCCAGCAGTCAGCTCGGGGGGGCCGGAGTCGGGGAGCTGTTTTTT. The encoded protein is CASSQLGGAGVGELFF. Combining the CDR3 with reference TRBV28 and TRBJ2-2 gives the whole variable domain DVKVTQSSRYLVKRTGEKVFLECVQDMDHENMFWYRQDPGLGLRLIYFSYDVKMKEKGDIPEGYSVSREKKERFSLILESASTNQTSMYLCASSQLGGAGVGELFFGEGSRLTVL.

The chain has TRBV5-7 and TRBJ2-7; D might be TRBD2 (5 bases). TRBV5-7 is marked as an open reading frame, function uncertain. The CDR3 spans 16 residues. V was trimmed by 4 bases and J by 6 bases, leaving 23 bases between them. This chain's CDR3 is CASSPRALHILSEQYV. The CDR3 coding sequence is TGTGCCAGCAGCCCGAGGGCCCTGCATATCCTGAGCGAGCAGTACGTC.

The V call is TRBV14, the J call TRBJ1-4; 7 bases line up with TRBD1. The junction had 7 bases not matched to a gene; V was cut back by 4 bases and J by 14 bases. The CDR3 sequence is 12 residues long. The germline CDR1 and CDR2 sequences are SGHDN and FVKESK. DNA of the CDR3: TGTGCCAGCAGCCGCCCAGGGGGGTCGCTGTTTTTT. Translation gives CASSRPGGSLFF.

CDR3 sequence: CASSVSQGAGSQPQHF. The CDR3 DNA follows: TGTGCCAGCAGTGTGTCGCAGGGGGCGGGTAGTCAGCCCCAGCATTTT. J is TRBJ1-5 and V is TRBV2; the match to TRBD1 covers 8 bases. Trimming took 4 bases from V and 6 from J; bases not matched to a gene: 11. This CDR3 comprises 16 residues. The germline gives CDR1 SNHLY, CDR2 FYNNEI.

This clone showed up just once. The chain carries TRBV18 and TRBJ1-1; 7 bases fit TRBD1. CDR3 length equals 14 residues. CDR1 and CDR2 (germline): KGHSH, LQKENI. Trimming removed 2 bases from V and 0 bases from J; junction bases left unmatched: 0. CDR3 sequence: CASSPDRVNTEAFF. CDR3 bases: TGTGCCAGCTCACCAGACAGGGTGAACACTGAAGCTTTCTTT.

The V gene is TRBV28, the J gene TRBJ2-5; 10 positions agree with TRBD2. The CDR3 has 14 amino acids. Trimming removed 7 bases from V and 5 bases from J; junction bases left unmatched: 7. Germline loops: CDR1 MDHEN, CDR2 SYDVKM. The CDR3 nucleotides read TGTGCCAGCAAGAGCGGGGGGGCCGGGGAGACCCAGTACTTC. This gives the protein CASKSGGAGETQYF. Complete variable domain (other parts from reference TRBV28 and TRBJ2-5): DVKVTQSSRYLVKRTGEKVFLECVQDMDHENMFWYRQDPGLGLRLIYFSYDVKMKEKGDIPEGYSVSREKKERFSLILESASTNQTSMYLCASKSGGAGETQYFGPGTRLLVL.

This clone was counted between two and nine times. The chain employs TRBV7-4 and TRBJ1-4, with D hard to call. The CDR3 covers 16 residues. V lost 1 base and J lost 5, with 14 bases in between. Germline CDR1 reads SGHVT; CDR2 reads SQSDAQ. CDR3: CASSLGSQNWNEKLFF. The CDR3 DNA is TGTGCCAGCAGCTTAGGGTCACAGAACTGGAATGAAAAACTGTTTTTT. Full variable domain (remainder filled in from reference TRBV7-4 and TRBJ1-4): GAGVSQSPRYKVAKRGRDVALRCDSISGHVTLYWYRQTLGQGSEVLTYSQSDAQRDKSGRPSGRFSAERPERSVSTLKIQRTEQGDSAVYLCASSLGSQNWNEKLFFGSGTQLSVL.

V usage is TRBV7-2 and J usage is TRBJ2-1, with TRBD2 matching 9 bases. The trim removed 1 base at V and 9 bases at J, leaving 7 bases unmatched. The CDR3 spans 15 residues. Germline V gene lookup returns CDR1 SGHTA and CDR2 FQGNSA. CDR3 bases: TGTGCCAGCAGCTTAGTGGCGGGGGGGCCTACTGAGCAGTTCTTC. This sequence encodes CASSLVAGGPTEQFF. Supplemented by reference TRBV7-2 and TRBJ2-1, the full variable domain reads GAGVSQSPSNKVTEKGKDVELRCDPISGHTALYWYRQSLGQGLEFLIYFQGNSAPDKSGLPSDRFSAERTGGSVSTLTIQRTQQEDSAVYLCASSLVAGGPTEQFFGPGTRLTVL.

This clone occurred once. The chain couples TRBV10-3 to TRBJ1-2; no definite D call. Germline CDR1 is ENHRY and CDR2 is SYGVKD. V was pared by 4 bases and J by 3 bases, with 6 bases between. The length of the CDR3 is 12 residues. The DNA for the CDR3 is TGTGCCATCAGTGCTAACTACTATGGCTACACCTTC. It translates to CAISANYYGYTF.

V gene TRBV5-1 combines with J gene TRBJ1-2; TRBD1 agrees at 11 bases. The CDR3 is 15 residues long. Trimming took 0 bases from V and 8 from J; bases not matched to a gene: 6. The germline V gene encodes CDR1 SGHRS and CDR2 YFSETQ. The CDR3 DNA is TGCGCCAGCAGCTTGGCCAGGACAGGGGGCGGGGGCTACACCTTC. Translated, it gives CASSLARTGGGGYTF. Full variable domain (outside the CDR3, taken from reference TRBV5-1 and TRBJ1-2): KAGVTQTPRYLIKTRGQQVTLSCSPISGHRSVSWYQQTPGQGLQFLFEYFSETQRNKGNFPGRFSGRQFSNSRSEMNVSTLELGDSALYLCASSLARTGGGGYTFGSGTRLTVV.

This chain links TRBV6-5 with TRBJ2-1, with D maybe TRBD2 (7 bases). Germline V gene lookup returns CDR1 MNHEY and CDR2 SVGAGI. This CDR3 contains 15 residues. Trimming cost V 0 bases and J 8 bases, with 14 bases left between them. DNA of the CDR3: TGTGCCAGCAGTTACTCTTTTCGGGGGGCGTATGAGCAGTTCTTC. Translating it yields CASSYSFRGAYEQFF.